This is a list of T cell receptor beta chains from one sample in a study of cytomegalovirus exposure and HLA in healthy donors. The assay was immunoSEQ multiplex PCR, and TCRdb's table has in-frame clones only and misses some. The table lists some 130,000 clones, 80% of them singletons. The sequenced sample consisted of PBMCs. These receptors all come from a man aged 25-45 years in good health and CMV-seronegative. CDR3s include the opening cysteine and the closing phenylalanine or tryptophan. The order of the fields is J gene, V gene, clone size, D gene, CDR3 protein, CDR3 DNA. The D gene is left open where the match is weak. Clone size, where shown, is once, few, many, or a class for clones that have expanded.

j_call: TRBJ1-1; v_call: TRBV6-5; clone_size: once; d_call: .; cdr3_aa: CASSRQQNTEAFF; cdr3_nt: TGTGCCAGCAGTAGACAGCAGAACACTGAAGCTTTCTTT
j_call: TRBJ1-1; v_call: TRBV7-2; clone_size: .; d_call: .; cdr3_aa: CASSAASRRTEAFF; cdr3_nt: TGTGCCAGCAGCGCCGCTTCCCGGCGGACTGAAGCTTTCTTT
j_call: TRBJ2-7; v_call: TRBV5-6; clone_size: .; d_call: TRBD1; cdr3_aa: CASSWDRGTYEQYF; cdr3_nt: TGTGCCAGCAGCTGGGACAGGGGGACCTACGAGCAGTACTTC
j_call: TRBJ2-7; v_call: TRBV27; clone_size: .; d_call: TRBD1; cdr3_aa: CASSLRGQGNEQYF; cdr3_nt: TGTGCCAGCAGTTTAAGGGGACAGGGCAACGAGCAGTACTTC
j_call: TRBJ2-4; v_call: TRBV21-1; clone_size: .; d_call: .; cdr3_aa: CASSGPRQEEIDIQYF; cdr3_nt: TGTGCCAGCAGCGGACCCCGGCAGGAGGAAATAGACATTCAGTACTTC
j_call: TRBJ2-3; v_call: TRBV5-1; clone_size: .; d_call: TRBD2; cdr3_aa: CASSLVIAGGLDTQYF; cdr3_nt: TGCGCCAGCAGCTTGGTAATAGCGGGAGGTCTAGATACGCAGTATTTT
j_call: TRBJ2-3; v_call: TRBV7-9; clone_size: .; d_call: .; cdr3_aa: CASSPRLTDTQYF; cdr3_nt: TGTGCCAGCAGCCCTAGACTCACAGATACGCAGTATTTT
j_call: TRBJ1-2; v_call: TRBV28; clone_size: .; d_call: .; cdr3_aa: CASSLNGGEGIYGYTF; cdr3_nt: TGTGCCAGCAGTTTAAACGGGGGGGAGGGGATCTATGGCTACACCTTC
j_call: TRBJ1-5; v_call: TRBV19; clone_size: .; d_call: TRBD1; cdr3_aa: CASSILPGTELNQPQHF; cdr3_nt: TGTGCCAGTAGTATTCTTCCCGGGACAGAGCTCAATCAGCCCCAGCATTTT
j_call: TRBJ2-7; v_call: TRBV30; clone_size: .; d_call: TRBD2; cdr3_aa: CAWSRRREGLEQYF; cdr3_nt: TGTGCCTGGAGCCGCCGGCGGGAGGGCCTCGAGCAGTACTTC
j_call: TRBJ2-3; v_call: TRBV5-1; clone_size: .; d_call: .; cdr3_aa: CASKDSGNPTDTQYF; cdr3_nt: TGCGCCAGCAAGGATTCGGGGAACCCCACAGATACGCAGTATTTT
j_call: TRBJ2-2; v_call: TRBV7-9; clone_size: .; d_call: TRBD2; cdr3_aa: CASSSGLRPATGELFF; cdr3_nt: TGTGCCAGCAGCTCGGGACTAAGGCCGGCCACCGGGGAGCTGTTTTTT
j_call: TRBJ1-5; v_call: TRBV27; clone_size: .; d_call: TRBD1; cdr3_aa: CASSFGTENQPQHF; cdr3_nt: TGTGCCAGCAGTTTCGGGACAGAGAATCAGCCCCAGCATTTT
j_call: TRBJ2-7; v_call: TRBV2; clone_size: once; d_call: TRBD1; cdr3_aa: CASSGTGSSERARYEQYF; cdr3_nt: TGTGCCAGCAGTGGGACAGGGTCCTCCGAGCGGGCACGGTACGAGCAGTACTTC
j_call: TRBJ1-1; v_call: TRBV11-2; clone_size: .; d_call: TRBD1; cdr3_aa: CASSAKGAQRNTEAFF; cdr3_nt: TGTGCCAGCAGCGCCAAGGGGGCGCAAAGGAACACTGAAGCTTTCTTT
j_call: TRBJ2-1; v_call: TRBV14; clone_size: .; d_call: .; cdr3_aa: CASSTPFSGNNEQFF; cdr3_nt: TGTGCCAGCAGCACCCCTTTTTCGGGAAACAATGAGCAGTTCTTC